Sequencing of this T cell receptor (beta chain) was carried out in a study of blood T cells in healthy people across ages. Findings and caveats of the study: With unsorted PBMCs, a conclusive comparison of naive versus antigen-experienced cells was not possible. Donors of long life had a larger count of naive CD4+ cells and greater diversity than aged donors.

The CDR3 length is 15 residues. Germline lookup yields CDR1 ENHRY and CDR2 SYGVKD. About this clonotype: Antigen: not known.

The authors ran a second PCR of about 7 to 12 cycles using a sample-barcoded 5' primer and a J-beta primer mix. From the 5' RACE reads, TCRdb called clonotypes with MiXCR, one entry per CDR3 protein. Found here are around 2 million distinct CDR3 sequences, roughly 43% of them singletons; the top ten hold 23%. Every sample gave at least 5 micrograms of total RNA when it was extracted. This chain connects TRBV10-3 to TRBJ2-4; 11 bases match TRBD1. The J call is uncertain, as TRBJ2-7 better fits the DNA end. Sequenced: blood. The TCR comes from a human donor in good health. This chain's CDR3 is CAISEGTGGFDEQYF. The CDR3 DNA sequence: TGTGCCATCAGTGAGGGGACAGGGGGTTTCGACGAGCAGTACTTC.